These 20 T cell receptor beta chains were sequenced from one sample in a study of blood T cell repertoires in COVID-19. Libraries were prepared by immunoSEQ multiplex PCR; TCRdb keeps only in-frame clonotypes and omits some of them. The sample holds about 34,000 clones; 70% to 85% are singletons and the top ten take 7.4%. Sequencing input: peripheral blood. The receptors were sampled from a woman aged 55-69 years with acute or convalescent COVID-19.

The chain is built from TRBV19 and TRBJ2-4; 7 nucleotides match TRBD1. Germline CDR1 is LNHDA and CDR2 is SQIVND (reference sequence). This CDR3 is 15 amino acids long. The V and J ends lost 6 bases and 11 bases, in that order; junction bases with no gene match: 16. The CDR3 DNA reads TGTGCCAGTAGCTTCGGACAGGTTGGATCCTCGTTTCAGTACTTC. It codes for CASSFGQVGSSFQYF.

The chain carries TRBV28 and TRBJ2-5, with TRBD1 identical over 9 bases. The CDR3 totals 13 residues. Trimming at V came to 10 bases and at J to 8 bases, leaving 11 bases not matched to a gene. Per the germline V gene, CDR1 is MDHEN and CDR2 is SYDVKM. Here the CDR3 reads CAITGTGQVTQYF. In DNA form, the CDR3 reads TGTGCCATCACTGGGACAGGGCAAGTAACCCAGTACTTC.

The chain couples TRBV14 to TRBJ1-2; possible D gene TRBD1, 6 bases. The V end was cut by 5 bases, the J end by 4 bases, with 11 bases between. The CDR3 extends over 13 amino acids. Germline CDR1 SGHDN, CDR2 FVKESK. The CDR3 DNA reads TGTGCCAGCAGCGAGGACAGCCTCTATGGCTACACCTTC. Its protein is CASSEDSLYGYTF.

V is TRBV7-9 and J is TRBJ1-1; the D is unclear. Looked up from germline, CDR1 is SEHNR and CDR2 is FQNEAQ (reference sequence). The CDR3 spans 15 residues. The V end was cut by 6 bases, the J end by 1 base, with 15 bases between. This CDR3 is CASSPWEVRNTEAFF. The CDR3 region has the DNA TGTGCCAGCAGTCCCTGGGAGGTCCGGAACACTGAAGCTTTCTTT.

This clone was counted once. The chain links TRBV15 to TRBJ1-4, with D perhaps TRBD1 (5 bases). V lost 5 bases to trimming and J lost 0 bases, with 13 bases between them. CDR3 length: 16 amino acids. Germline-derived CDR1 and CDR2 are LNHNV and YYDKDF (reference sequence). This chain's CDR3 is CATSPGDETTNEKLFF. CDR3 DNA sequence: TGTGCCACCAGCCCGGGGGATGAGACAACTAATGAAAAACTGTTTTTT.

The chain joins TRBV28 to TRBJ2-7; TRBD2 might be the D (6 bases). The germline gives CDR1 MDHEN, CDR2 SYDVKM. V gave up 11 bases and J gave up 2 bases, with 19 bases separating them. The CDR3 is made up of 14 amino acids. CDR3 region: CAGPDGGAPYEQYF. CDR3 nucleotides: TGTGCCGGCCCAGACGGAGGGGCCCCCTACGAGCAGTACTTC. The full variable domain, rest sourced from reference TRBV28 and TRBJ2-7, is DVKVTQSSRYLVKRTGEKVFLECVQDMDHENMFWYRQDPGLGLRLIYFSYDVKMKEKGDIPEGYSVSREKKERFSLILESASTNQTSMYLCAGPDGGAPYEQYFGPGTRLTVT.

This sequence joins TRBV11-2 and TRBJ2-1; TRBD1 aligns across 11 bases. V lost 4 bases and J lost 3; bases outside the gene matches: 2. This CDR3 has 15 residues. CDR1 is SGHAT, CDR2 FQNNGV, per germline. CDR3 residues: CASSWGQGVYNEQFF. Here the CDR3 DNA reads TGTGCCAGCAGCTGGGGACAGGGGGTCTACAATGAGCAGTTCTTC.

The CDR3, as DNA: TGTGCCAGCTCACCACCGGGCCAGGGGAGTTCCTCTGGAAACACCATATATTTT. It encodes CASSPPGQGSSSGNTIYF. The chain uses TRBV18 and TRBJ1-3; tentatively, D is TRBD1 (6 bases). V was trimmed by 0 bases and J by 0 bases, leaving 15 bases between them. Looked up from germline, CDR1 is KGHSH and CDR2 is LQKENI. The CDR3 spans 18 residues.

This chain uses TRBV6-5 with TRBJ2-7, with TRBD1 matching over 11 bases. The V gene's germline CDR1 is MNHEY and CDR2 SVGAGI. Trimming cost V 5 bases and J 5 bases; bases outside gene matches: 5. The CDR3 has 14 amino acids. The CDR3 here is CASSPGQGVDEQYF. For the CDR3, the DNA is TGTGCCAGCAGTCCGGGACAGGGGGTCGACGAGCAGTACTTC.

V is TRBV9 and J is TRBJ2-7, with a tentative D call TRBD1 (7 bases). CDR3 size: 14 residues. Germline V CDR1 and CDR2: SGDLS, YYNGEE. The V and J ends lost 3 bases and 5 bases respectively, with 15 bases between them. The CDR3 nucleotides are TGTGCCAGCAGCGGACAGGGAGGACGAGACGAGCAGTACTTC. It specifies CASSGQGGRDEQYF. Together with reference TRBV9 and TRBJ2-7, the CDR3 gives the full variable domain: DSGVTQTPKHLITATGQRVTLRCSPRSGDLSVYWYQQSLDQGLQFLIQYYNGEERAKGNILERFSAQQFPDLHSELNLSSLELGDSALYFCASSGQGGRDEQYFGPGTRLTVT.

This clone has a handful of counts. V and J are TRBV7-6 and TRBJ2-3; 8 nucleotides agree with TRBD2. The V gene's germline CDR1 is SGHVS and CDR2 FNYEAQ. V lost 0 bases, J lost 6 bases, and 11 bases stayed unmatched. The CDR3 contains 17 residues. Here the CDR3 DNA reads TGTGCCAGCAGCTTAGCGGGGGCGGGGGGCGCCGGCGATACGCAGTATTTT. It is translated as CASSLAGAGGAGDTQYF.

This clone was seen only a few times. The CDR3 reads CASSTQGQGNQPQHF. The DNA for the CDR3 is TGTGCCAGCAGTACACAGGGTCAGGGCAATCAGCCCCAGCATTTT. The genes are TRBV6-5 and TRBJ1-5; D might be TRBD1 (6 bases). Looked up from germline, CDR1 is MNHEY and CDR2 is SVGAGI. Trimming took 5 bases from V and 2 from J, leaving 13 bases between them. The CDR3 length is 15 residues.

Here the CDR3 reads CASRLVDEAFF. DNA for the CDR3: TGTGCTAGCCGACTTGTTGATGAAGCTTTCTTT. The chain joins TRBV12-5 to TRBJ1-1; no firm D call. The CDR3 spans 11 residues. Germline V gene sequence: CDR1 LGHNT, CDR2 FRNRAP. The ends were cut back, 9 bases at V and 7 bases at J, with 12 bases in the middle.

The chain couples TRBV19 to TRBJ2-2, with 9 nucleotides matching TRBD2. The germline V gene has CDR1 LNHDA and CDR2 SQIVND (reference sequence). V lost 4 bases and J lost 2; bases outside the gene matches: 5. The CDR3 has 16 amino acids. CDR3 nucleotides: TGTGCCAGTAGTACACCTAGCGGGGCCAACACCGGGGAGCTGTTTTTT. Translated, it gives CASSTPSGANTGELFF.

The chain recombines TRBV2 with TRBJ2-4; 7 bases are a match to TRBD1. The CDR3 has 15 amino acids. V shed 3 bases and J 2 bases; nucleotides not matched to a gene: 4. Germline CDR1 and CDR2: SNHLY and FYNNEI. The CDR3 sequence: CASSEGRGSKNIQYF. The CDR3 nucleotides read TGTGCCAGCAGTGAGGGCAGGGGGTCCAAAAACATTCAGTACTTC.

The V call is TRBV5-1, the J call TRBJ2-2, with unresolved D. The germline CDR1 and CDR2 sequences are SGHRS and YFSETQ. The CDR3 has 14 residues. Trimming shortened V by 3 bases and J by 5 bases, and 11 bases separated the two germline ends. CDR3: CASSSGGTTGELFF. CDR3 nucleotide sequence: TGCGCCAGCAGCTCGGGTGGAACAACCGGGGAGCTGTTTTTT.

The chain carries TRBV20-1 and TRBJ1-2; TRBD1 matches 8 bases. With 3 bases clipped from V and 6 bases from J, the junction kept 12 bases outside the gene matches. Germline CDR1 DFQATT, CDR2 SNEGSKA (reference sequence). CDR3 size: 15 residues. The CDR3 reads CSASAGGGMVNGYTF. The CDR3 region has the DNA TGCAGTGCTAGTGCAGGGGGCGGAATGGTGAATGGCTACACCTTC.

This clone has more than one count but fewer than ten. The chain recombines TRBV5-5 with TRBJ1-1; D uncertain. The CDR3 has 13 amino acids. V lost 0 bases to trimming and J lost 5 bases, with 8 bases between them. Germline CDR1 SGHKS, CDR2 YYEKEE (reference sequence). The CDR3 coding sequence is TGTGCCAGCAGCTTGGGACACTCAACTGAAGCTTTCTTT. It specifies CASSLGHSTEAFF.

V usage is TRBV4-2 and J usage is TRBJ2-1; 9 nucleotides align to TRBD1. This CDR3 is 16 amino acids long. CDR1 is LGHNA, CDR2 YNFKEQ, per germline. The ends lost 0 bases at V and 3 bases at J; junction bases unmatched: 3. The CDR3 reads CASSQDGTGNYNEQFF. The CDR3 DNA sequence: TGTGCCAGCAGCCAAGACGGGACAGGGAACTACAATGAGCAGTTCTTC.

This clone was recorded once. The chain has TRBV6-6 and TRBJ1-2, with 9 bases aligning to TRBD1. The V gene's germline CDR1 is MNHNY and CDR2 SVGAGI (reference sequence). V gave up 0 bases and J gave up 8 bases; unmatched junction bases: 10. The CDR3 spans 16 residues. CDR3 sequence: CASSYSQGQGGGGYTF. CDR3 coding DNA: TGTGCCAGCAGTTACTCGCAGGGACAGGGTGGTGGCGGCTACACCTTC.